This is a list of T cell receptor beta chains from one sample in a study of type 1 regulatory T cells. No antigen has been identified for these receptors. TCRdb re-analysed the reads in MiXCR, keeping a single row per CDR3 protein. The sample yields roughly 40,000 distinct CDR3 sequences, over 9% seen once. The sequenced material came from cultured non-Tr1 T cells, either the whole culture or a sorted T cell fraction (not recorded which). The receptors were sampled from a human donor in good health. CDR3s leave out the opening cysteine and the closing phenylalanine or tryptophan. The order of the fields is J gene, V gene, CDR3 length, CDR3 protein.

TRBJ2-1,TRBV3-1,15,ASSQGTSGSSYNEQF
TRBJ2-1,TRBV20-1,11,SALPAGFNEQF
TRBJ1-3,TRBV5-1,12,ASSLDRTGNTIY
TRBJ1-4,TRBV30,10,AWSWVNEKLF
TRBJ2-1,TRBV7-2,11,ASSLAQYNEQF
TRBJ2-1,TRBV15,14,ATSSLSGTGYNEQF
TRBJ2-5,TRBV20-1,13,SARVQTSGRATQY
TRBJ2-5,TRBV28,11,ASSLQTRETQY
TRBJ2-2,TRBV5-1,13,ASSFSERVTGELF
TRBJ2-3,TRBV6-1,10,ASSEIGAEQY
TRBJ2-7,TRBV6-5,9,ATSSSYEQY
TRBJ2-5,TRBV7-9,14,ASSLWPRGIQETQY
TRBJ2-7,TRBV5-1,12,ASSFRDQSYEQY
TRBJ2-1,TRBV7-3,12,ASSPGGRAVEQF
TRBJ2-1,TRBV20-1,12,SASNQRGGLIKF